This TCR beta chain was identified in a study of blood T cells in healthy people across ages. The V gene's germline CDR1 is ENHRY and CDR2 SYGVKD. Losses at the gene ends were 4 bases for V and 4 bases for J; bases not matched to a gene: 4. The length of the CDR3 is 14 residues. A second roughly 7 to 11 cycle PCR used barcoded and J-beta primers. In TCRdb, the 5' RACE reads were re-called with MiXCR into one record per CDR3 protein. The sample yields hundreds of thousands of distinct CDR3 sequences, less than 25% seen once. This sample was also put to use in a study of T cells of mothers and their children.

The specimen was blood. The receptor comes from a boy aged 10-17 years in good health. This sequence joins TRBV10-3 and TRBJ2-5; 9 bases are a match to TRBD1. In DNA, the CDR3 is TGTGCCATCAGTGGGGGACAGGGAGGAGAGACCCAGTACTTC. It specifies CAISGGQGGETQYF.